Shown below are 4 T cell receptor beta chains from a single sample sequenced in a study of blood T cell repertoires in COVID-19. Using immunoSEQ multiplex PCR, the repertoire was profiled, and TCRdb retains in-frame clones only, with some absent. Among roughly 160,000 clones listed, around 82% were seen once. Source material: peripheral blood. The receptors come from a man in his 70s with active or convalescent COVID-19.

The DNA for the CDR3 is TGTGCCAGCCGCCTCGCGGGAGCGGCCACCGGGGAGCTGTTTTTT. Amino acids: CASRLAGAATGELFF. This chain joins TRBV27 and TRBJ2-2; 7 nucleotides line up with TRBD2. The CDR3 contains 15 residues. Germline V gene sequence: CDR1 MNHEY, CDR2 SMNVEV (reference sequence). V lost 8 bases and J lost 4; bases outside the gene matches: 10.

The chain combines TRBV7-8 with TRBJ1-1, with TRBD1 identical over 7 bases. Germline CDR1 is SGHVS and CDR2 is FQNEAQ. This CDR3 comprises 17 residues. V shed 3 bases and J 7 bases; nucleotides not matched to a gene: 17. The CDR3 protein is CASSFPEAGQKLGEAFF. CDR3 nucleotide sequence: TGTGCCAGCAGCTTTCCGGAGGCGGGACAGAAGCTCGGTGAAGCTTTCTTT.

The V gene is TRBV5-5, the J gene TRBJ2-3; 10 bases line up with TRBD2. The V gene end was trimmed by 7 bases and the J gene end by 1 base; junction bases not matched to a gene: 0. Germline lookup yields CDR1 SGHKS and CDR2 YYEKEE (reference sequence). The length of the CDR3 is 13 residues. The CDR3 region has the DNA TGTGCCAGCCTAGCGGGGGGCACAGATACGCAGTATTTT. It yields the protein CASLAGGTDTQYF.

In its sample, this clone was seen once. The chain couples TRBV18 to TRBJ2-1; 8 nucleotides line up with TRBD2. This CDR3 contains 17 residues. In germline, CDR1 is KGHSH, CDR2 LQKENI. The V gene end was trimmed by 3 bases and the J gene end by 8 bases; junction bases not matched to a gene: 15. CDR3 region: CASSPFSGRLANDEQFF. CDR3 bases: TGTGCCAGCTCACCGTTCAGCGGGAGATTGGCCAATGATGAGCAGTTCTTC.